A selection of T cell receptor beta chains follows, all from one sample in a study of beta chain features in type 1 diabetes. Some clones are missing from TCRdb's copy, which holds only in-frame ones; the method was immunoSEQ multiplex PCR. This sample has 640,000 or so clones, with over 11% found just once. Source material: naive CD4+ T cells from blood. All receptors come from a man aged 18-30 years with type 1 diabetes. Each CDR3 is given with its conserved first and last residue. D genes are given only for firm matches. Clone size is shown for a subset of rows, as once, few, many or a class of expanded clone.

>few|TRBV30|TRBJ1-4|TRBD1
CAWSHRQGGGEKLFF
TGTGCCTGGAGCCACCGACAGGGAGGCGGTGAAAAACTGTTTTTT
>-|TRBV2|TRBJ2-3|-
CASSDEWSDTQYF
TGTGCCAGCAGTGATGAGTGGTCGGATACGCAGTATTTT
>-|TRBV13|TRBJ1-2|-
CASRLSGAGYTF
TGTGCCAGCAGACTTTCGGGGGCTGGCTACACCTTC
>few|TRBV9|TRBJ2-7|TRBD2
CASSVGGSGEQYF
TGTGCCAGCAGCGTAGGCGGGAGTGGCGAGCAGTACTTC
>few|TRBV5-7|TRBJ2-2|TRBD2
CASSCPLASGHTGELFF
TGTGCCAGCAGCTGTCCACTAGCGAGCGGGCACACCGGGGAGCTGTTTTTT
>-|TRBV15|TRBJ2-5|TRBD2
CATSREAWGRARETQYF
TGTGCCACCAGCAGAGAAGCTTGGGGGAGGGCCCGAGAGACCCAGTACTTC
>few|TRBV10-3|TRBJ1-2|TRBD1
CAISESPGTGRYGYTF
TGTGCCATCAGTGAGTCCCCTGGGACAGGGCGTTATGGCTACACCTTC
>-|TRBV28|TRBJ1-6|-
CASSLINSPLHF
TGTGCCAGCAGTTTAATTAATTCACCCCTCCACTTT
>few|TRBV5-1|TRBJ2-5|-
CASTLGGSETQYF
TGCGCCAGCACCCTCGGAGGGTCGGAGACCCAGTACTTC
>few|TRBV28|TRBJ2-3|-
CASPPPGSSTDTQYF
TGTGCCAGCCCCCCCCCGGGGTCGAGCACAGATACGCAGTATTTT
>few|TRBV9|TRBJ1-6|-
CASSVGTASGSPLHF
TGTGCCAGCAGCGTAGGGACAGCCTCGGGATCACCCCTCCACTTT
>few|TRBV29-1|TRBJ1-5|TRBD1
CSVGTANQPQHF
TGCAGCGTCGGGACAGCTAACCAGCCCCAGCATTTT
>few|TRBV9|TRBJ2-5|-
CASSVASSGAETQYF
TGTGCCAGCAGCGTCGCTAGCTCGGGCGCCGAGACCCAGTACTTC
>few|TRBV29-1|TRBJ1-5|TRBD1
CSARTGDGQPQHF
TGCAGCGCCAGGACAGGGGATGGTCAGCCCCAGCATTTT
>-|TRBV7-2|TRBJ2-3|TRBD2
CASRRGGRDTDTQYF
TGTGCCAGCAGACGGGGGGGCCGGGACACAGATACGCAGTATTTT
>-|TRBV2|TRBJ2-6|TRBD1
CASSDETGASGANVLTF
TGTGCCAGCAGTGATGAGACAGGGGCATCTGGGGCCAACGTCCTGACTTTC
>few|TRBV11-1|TRBJ2-1|-
CATVGDEQFF
TGTGCCACCGTAGGGGATGAGCAGTTCTTC
>-|TRBV28|TRBJ1-2|TRBD1
CASSQGTGDGYTF
TGTGCCAGCAGCCAAGGGACAGGGGATGGCTACACCTTC
>few|TRBV9|TRBJ2-5|-
CASSAWTAQETQYF
TGTGCCAGCAGCGCTTGGACAGCCCAAGAGACCCAGTACTTC
>-|TRBV5-6|TRBJ2-1|TRBD2
CASSLEAGSRSNEQFF
TGTGCCAGCAGCTTGGAAGCGGGGTCCCGTAGCAATGAGCAGTTCTTC
>few|TRBV28|TRBJ2-3|-
CASISGGARDTQYF
TGTGCCAGCATTTCTGGGGGGGCGAGGGATACGCAGTATTTT
>-|TRBV9|TRBJ2-7|-
CASSVGGASSYEQYF
TGTGCCAGCAGCGTAGGAGGGGCTTCCTCCTACGAGCAGTACTTC
>few|TRBV7-9|TRBJ2-5|TRBD2
CASSSLAGTQETQYF
TGTGCCAGCAGCTCACTAGCGGGTACCCAAGAGACCCAGTACTTC
>few|TRBV30|TRBJ1-1|-
CAWSVGGGIPPTEAFF
TGTGCCTGGAGTGTAGGCGGGGGCATACCCCCCACTGAAGCTTTCTTT
>few|TRBV18|TRBJ2-2|TRBD1
CASSPQGQYTGELFF
TGTGCCAGCTCACCGCAGGGACAGTACACCGGGGAGCTGTTTTTT
>-|TRBV25-1|TRBJ2-7|TRBD1
CASSEGRGSYEQYF
TGTGCCAGCAGTGAAGGCAGGGGGTCCTACGAGCAGTACTTC
>-|TRBV29-1|TRBJ1-1|-
CSVHHSGTNTEAFF
TGCAGCGTTCATCATTCAGGGACAAACACTGAAGCTTTCTTT
>few|TRBV25-1|TRBJ2-3|-
CASSDRGGRADTQYF
TGTGCCAGCAGTGATCGTGGAGGCAGGGCAGATACGCAGTATTTT
>-|TRBV29-1|TRBJ2-2|-
CSAVTGRTGELFF
TGCAGCGCCGTCACAGGGCGCACCGGGGAGCTGTTTTTT
>-|TRBV19|TRBJ1-2|-
CASSIPWPGAYGYTF
TGTGCCAGTAGTATCCCCTGGCCAGGGGCCTATGGCTACACCTTC
>few|TRBV6-4|TRBJ2-1|TRBD2
CASNAHASGVNEQFF
TGTGCCAGCAATGCCCATGCTAGCGGGGTGAATGAGCAGTTCTTC
>few|TRBV9|TRBJ2-3|-
CASSVGGEGLSTQYF
TGTGCCAGCAGCGTAGGGGGCGAGGGCCTCTCCACGCAGTATTTT
>-|TRBV7-8|TRBJ1-2|-
CASSLLGSEPLGGYTF
TGTGCCAGCAGCTTATTAGGGTCGGAACCTTTGGGAGGCTACACCTTC
>few|TRBV2|TRBJ2-5|-
CASQVGELVETQYF
TGTGCCAGCCAGGTGGGGGAATTGGTGGAGACCCAGTACTTC
>few|TRBV14|TRBJ2-7|-
CASSQDGWGQGTYEQYF
TGTGCCAGCAGCCAAGATGGCTGGGGGCAGGGGACCTACGAGCAGTACTTC
>-|TRBV13|TRBJ1-1|-
CASSLRGLNTEAFF
TGTGCCAGCTCCTTAAGGGGACTGAACACTGAAGCTTTCTTT
>few|TRBV15|TRBJ2-2|-
CATSRRQAAGELFF
TGTGCCACCAGCAGGAGACAGGCCGCCGGGGAGCTGTTTTTT
>few|TRBV30|TRBJ2-3|TRBD1
CAWSVQGTDTQYF
TGTGCCTGGAGTGTACAGGGGACAGATACGCAGTATTTT
>-|TRBV6-5|TRBJ2-1|-
CASSYTQDNEQFF
TGTGCCAGCAGTTACACTCAGGACAATGAGCAGTTCTTC
>-|TRBV11-2|TRBJ2-1|TRBD2
CASSPRTSGNYNEQFF
TGTGCCAGCAGCCCGCGGACTAGCGGCAACTACAATGAGCAGTTCTTC
>-|TRBV9|TRBJ1-4|TRBD1
CASSVEGQGAEKLFF
TGTGCCAGCAGCGTAGAGGGACAGGGGGCAGAAAAACTGTTTTTT
>few|TRBV7-2|TRBJ1-5|-
CASSLVGGNQPQHF
TGTGCCAGCAGCTTAGTGGGCGGCAATCAGCCCCAGCATTTT
>few|TRBV2|TRBJ1-1|-
CASSEAQSEAFF
TGTGCCAGCAGTGAAGCTCAGAGTGAAGCTTTCTTT
>-|TRBV11-3|TRBJ2-1|TRBD2
CASSRLAGGRDEQFF
TGTGCCAGCAGCCGACTAGCGGGAGGGCGAGATGAGCAGTTCTTC
>few|TRBV29-1|TRBJ1-1|-
CSVEGPGTRNTEAFF
TGCAGCGTTGAAGGACCCGGGACAAGGAACACTGAAGCTTTCTTT
>-|TRBV12-5|TRBJ2-1|-
CASGLVPGYNEQFF
TGTGCTAGTGGTTTGGTCCCCGGTTACAATGAGCAGTTCTTC
>few|TRBV7-9|TRBJ1-2|TRBD1
CASRQGGQESYGYTF
TGTGCCAGCAGGCAGGGGGGCCAGGAAAGCTATGGCTACACCTTC
>few|TRBV5-1|TRBJ2-4|-
CASSFSGSENIQYF
TGCGCCAGCAGCTTTTCGGGGAGCGAAAACATTCAGTACTTC
>-|TRBV4-1|TRBJ2-2|-
CASSRYPGQANTGELFF
TGCGCCAGCAGCCGTTACCCGGGACAAGCGAACACCGGGGAGCTGTTTTTT
>-|TRBV4-1|TRBJ1-4|-
CASSGRRGEKLFF
TGCGCCAGCAGCGGCCGGAGAGGGGAAAAACTGTTTTTT
>-|TRBV9|TRBJ2-7|-
CASSVDGSAINYEQYF
TGTGCCAGCAGCGTAGATGGTAGCGCAATAAACTACGAGCAGTACTTC
>-|TRBV4-3|TRBJ2-3|TRBD2
CASSQASTKTSGSKGTQYF
TGCGCCAGCAGCCAAGCTTCCACGAAGACTAGCGGGAGCAAGGGTACGCAGTATTTT
>-|TRBV19|TRBJ1-5|TRBD1
CASSPGQGRSNQPQHF
TGTGCCAGTAGTCCGGGACAGGGACGTAGCAATCAGCCCCAGCATTTT